This TCR beta chain was recorded in a study of blood T cell repertoires in COVID-19. Across the whole study: From T cells, B-cell-depleted T cells, or PBMCs came the material, which was cDNA or gDNA.

CDR3 length equals 16 residues. Germline V CDR1 and CDR2: SGHAT, FQNNGV. The ends were cut back, 4 bases at V and 3 bases at J, with 19 bases in the middle. Generated by immunoSEQ multiplex PCR, the TCRdb table keeps only in-frame clones and is missing some. The table includes tens of thousands of clones, around four fifths detected once. This clonotype was obtained from a man aged 80 or over with acute or convalescent COVID-19. Sequences were obtained from peripheral blood. The gene calls are TRBV11-2 and TRBJ2-7, with D possibly being TRBD1 (7 bases). In DNA form, the CDR3 reads TGTGCCAGCAGCTCCATTACAGGGGACTCCCGCTACGAGCAGTACTTC. Its translation is CASSSITGDSRYEQYF. Full variable domain (outside the CDR3, taken from reference TRBV11-2 and TRBJ2-7): EAGVAQSPRYKIIEKRQSVAFWCNPISGHATLYWYQQILGQGPKLLIQFQNNGVVDDSQLPKDRFSAERLKGVDSTLKIQPAKLEDSAVYLCASSSITGDSRYEQYFGPGTRLTVT.